The next 17 T cell receptor beta chains were all read from a single sample in a study of CD8+ T cells in alopecia areata. Following RNA extraction, reverse transcription yielded cDNA that acted as the sequencing template. The method was immunoSEQ multiplex PCR; TCRdb's version includes in-frame clones alone and lacks a portion of them. The sample has about 180,000 clones, less than 70% seen once. Stated treatment: oral pan-JAK inhibitor, 5-10 mg twice daily. This specimen consisted of CD8+ T cells sorted from blood, obtained at week 24, from a patient treated with tofacitinib. The receptors shown here come from a human donor with alopecia areata.

The chain has TRBV10-2 and TRBJ1-1, with unresolved D. The CDR3 is 14 residues long. Germline-derived CDR1 and CDR2 are WSHSY and SAAADI. V was shortened by 2 bases and J by 0 bases, with 7 bases between the two germline ends. The CDR3 loop reads CASSENTLNTEAFF. CDR3 bases: TGCGCCAGCAGTGAGAACACACTGAACACTGAAGCTTTCTTT.

This chain links TRBV27 with TRBJ2-7; 8 positions agree with TRBD1. V lost 0 bases to trimming and J lost 2 bases; unmatched junction nucleotides: 6. Germline V gene data show CDR1 as MNHEY and CDR2 as SMNVEV (reference sequence). CDR3 size: 16 residues. The CDR3 bases are TGTGCCAGCAGTTTATCGAAGGGACAGGTTACCTACGAGCAGTACTTC. Translating gives CASSLSKGQVTYEQYF.

The V call is TRBV27, the J call TRBJ2-7, with TRBD1 as a possible D gene (5 bases). The CDR3 is 15 residues long. Germline V CDR1 and CDR2: MNHEY, SMNVEV (reference sequence). The V end lost 4 bases, the J end lost 3 bases, and 16 bases lay between the germline ends. The CDR3 spells CASSSNGHPGYEQYF. CDR3 DNA: TGTGCCAGCAGTTCTAACGGACACCCTGGCTACGAGCAGTACTTC.

In this sample, this clone turned up once. The genes are TRBV9 and TRBJ2-6; D unclear. V lost 0 bases and J lost 0, with 7 bases in between. This CDR3 region has 16 residues. Germline V lookup: CDR1 SGDLS, CDR2 YYNGEE. The DNA of the CDR3 is TGTGCCAGCAGCGTAGATTCGACCTCTGGGGCCAACGTCCTGACTTTC. It specifies CASSVDSTSGANVLTF.

The sample holds a few counts of this clone. This chain joins TRBV9 and TRBJ1-1; D gene unclear. V lost 3 bases to trimming and J lost 1 base, with 7 bases between them. This CDR3 contains 13 residues. From germline, CDR1 is SGDLS and CDR2 YYNGEE. The DNA for the CDR3 is TGTGCCAGCAGCGGCGGGTCGAACACTGAAGCTTTCTTT. Amino acid sequence: CASSGGSNTEAFF.

The chain combines TRBV2 with TRBJ2-1; 8 bases are shared with TRBD1. The germline gives CDR1 SNHLY, CDR2 FYNNEI. This CDR3 has 14 residues. With V trimmed by 6 bases and J by 1 base, 2 bases remained unmatched. CDR3 in amino acids: CASRDRDSYNEQFF. In nucleotides, the CDR3 is TGTGCCAGCAGGGACAGGGATTCCTACAATGAGCAGTTCTTC.

The genes are TRBV4-3 and TRBJ1-1; D ambiguous. CDR3 length: 15 amino acids. CDR1 and CDR2 (germline): LGHNA, YSLEER. V was clipped by 6 bases and J by 0 bases, with 14 bases between them. In DNA, the CDR3 is TGCGCCAGCAGACGCAAGGTCCAGGTGAACACTGAAGCTTTCTTT. This gives the protein CASRRKVQVNTEAFF.

This sequence joins TRBV15 and TRBJ2-1, with 7 bases that match TRBD2. This CDR3 is built from 16 residues. V was pared by 5 bases and J by 3 bases, with 10 bases of the junction left unmatched. CDR1 is LNHNV and CDR2 is YYDKDF in the germline V gene (reference sequence). CDR3 bases: TGTGCCACCAGCCCAACGAGCGGGGTAATCTACAATGAGCAGTTCTTC. Its protein is CATSPTSGVIYNEQFF.

The chain couples TRBV4-3 to TRBJ1-5; D not certain. The V gene's germline CDR1 is LGHNA and CDR2 YSLEER. The V end was cut by 0 bases, the J end by 5 bases, with 8 bases between. There are 14 residues in the CDR3. The CDR3 bases are TGCGCCAGCAGCCAAGACGAGGGCGATCAGCCCCAGCATTTT. Protein: CASSQDEGDQPQHF.

This clone was counted between two and nine times. Other DNA sequences in the same sample also yield this CDR3. The gene calls are TRBV30 and TRBJ2-1; D might be TRBD2 (6 bases). From germline, CDR1 is GTSNPN and CDR2 SVGIG (reference sequence). Between the trimmed V and J ends, which lost 0 bases and 4 bases, there was a span of 7 bases. This CDR3 is 13 amino acids long. Here the CDR3 DNA reads TGTGCCTGGAGTGTGGGGGGTTACAATGAGCAGTTCTTC. It yields the protein CAWSVGGYNEQFF.

The chain joins TRBV9 to TRBJ2-2; 11 nucleotides line up with TRBD2. The V gene's germline CDR1 is SGDLS and CDR2 YYNGEE. With V trimmed by 3 bases and J by 2 bases, 3 bases remained unmatched. The CDR3 covers 16 residues. The chain's CDR3 is CASSALAGGNTGELFF. The CDR3 DNA reads TGTGCCAGCAGCGCTCTAGCGGGGGGAAACACCGGGGAGCTGTTTTTT.

This clone appeared a single time. The J gene is TRBJ1-2, the V gene TRBV4-3; unclear D gene. This CDR3 region has 14 residues. Germline CDR1 is LGHNA and CDR2 is YSLEER. Trimming stripped 4 bases from V and 2 bases from J, with 11 bases between. The CDR3 reads CASSLKTGNYGYTF. As DNA, the CDR3 is TGCGCCAGCAGCCTAAAAACCGGGAACTATGGCTACACCTTC.

The chain has TRBV2 and TRBJ2-7, with 9 bases identical to TRBD1. The germline V gene encodes CDR1 SNHLY and CDR2 FYNNEI. The CDR3 is 13 amino acids. Germline trimming cut 6 bases from V and 2 bases from J; bases unmatched to any gene: 2. The CDR3 reads CASRGQGPYEQYF. The CDR3 DNA reads TGTGCCAGCAGGGGACAGGGTCCCTACGAGCAGTACTTC.

The chain links TRBV29-1 to TRBJ1-1, with D possibly matching TRBD1 (5 bases). V shed 7 bases and J shed 4 bases, with 19 bases lying between them. This CDR3 is 14 amino acids long. In germline, CDR1 is SQVTM, CDR2 ANQGSEA. The CDR3 DNA reads TGCAGCGCCGCTCCCGGAGGGGAGATCACTGAAGCTTTCTTT. It yields the protein CSAAPGGEITEAFF.

This clone was counted only a few times. The chain is built from TRBV7-9 and TRBJ2-7; the match to TRBD1 covers 7 bases. Germline V gene sequence: CDR1 SEHNR, CDR2 FQNEAQ (reference sequence). This CDR3 is 13 amino acids long. V shed 5 bases and J 4 bases; nucleotides not matched to a gene: 5. CDR3 sequence: CASSQGTAYEQYF. Written as DNA, the CDR3 is TGTGCCAGCAGCCAGGGGACAGCTTACGAGCAGTACTTC.

Only a few counts were recorded for this clone. The V gene is TRBV30, the J gene TRBJ2-1; weak D call: TRBD2 (5 bases). The V and J ends lost 0 bases and 5 bases respectively, with 11 bases between them. The germline gives CDR1 GTSNPN, CDR2 SVGIG (reference sequence). This CDR3 is 14 amino acids long. DNA for the CDR3: TGTGCCTGGAGTGTACGAGGGAAACACAATGAGCAGTTCTTC. It translates to CAWSVRGKHNEQFF. Combining the CDR3 with reference TRBV30 and TRBJ2-1 gives the whole variable domain SQTIHQWPATLVQPVGSPLSLECTVEGTSNPNLYWYRQAAGRGLQLLFYSVGIGQISSEVPQNLSASRPQDRQFILSSKKLLLSDSGFYLCAWSVRGKHNEQFFGPGTRLTVL.

This clone was seen a handful of times. The chain combines TRBV30 with TRBJ2-5; tentatively, D is TRBD1 (6 bases). From germline, CDR1 is GTSNPN and CDR2 SVGIG (reference sequence). The CDR3 has 13 amino acids. The germline V and J ends were trimmed by 2 bases and 2 bases, with 9 bases remaining between them. CDR3 region: CAWSTTGQETQYF. The CDR3 nucleotides are TGTGCCTGGAGTACGACAGGTCAAGAGACCCAGTACTTC. The entire variable domain, with the rest obtained from reference TRBV30 and TRBJ2-5, is as follows: SQTIHQWPATLVQPVGSPLSLECTVEGTSNPNLYWYRQAAGRGLQLLFYSVGIGQISSEVPQNLSASRPQDRQFILSSKKLLLSDSGFYLCAWSTTGQETQYFGPGTRLLVL.